Each of the 22 T cell receptor beta chains below was sequenced from the same sample in a study of tumor-infiltrating lymphocytes in primary liver carcinoma. The investigators made TCR beta cDNA from around 530 ng total RNA, using a constant-region primer. ARM-PCR was slightly modified, and three nested multiplex PCR rounds with it gave rise to the TCR beta libraries. A C-beta reverse primer was combined with TRBV1-TRBV30 forward primers in the first two PCR rounds, and each round had roughly 9 cycles. TCRdb redid the calling of the multiplex PCR reads with MiXCR, one entry per CDR3 protein. The sample records tens of thousands of distinct CDR3 sequences, 77% being singletons. Taking about 18-31 mg of unsorted bulk tissue, the authors co-extracted RNA and DNA. The sequenced material came from liver tumor tissue from sampling region 5. Subset: tumor region T5, tumor centre. All receptors derive from a woman aged 25 to 39 with primary liver carcinoma and hepatitis B virus infection.

Regarding this clonotype: An end of the junction does not agree with germline; a read error may underlie this. The chain couples TRBV4-1 to TRBJ2-5, with D possibly being TRBD2 (5 bases). Germline V gene lookup returns CDR1 MGHRA and CDR2 YSYEKL. The CDR3 loop spans 14 amino acids. The CDR3 protein is CANNQEERAVTQYF. The DNA of the CDR3 is TGCGCCAACAACCAAGAAGAGAGGGCCGTGACCCAGTACTTT.

Points on this clonotype: The CDR3 carries no conserved terminal phenylalanine or tryptophan, so it likely arises from a read error. The chain couples TRBV4-3 to TRBJ1-2, with a possible D match to TRBD1 (5 bases). This CDR3 has 20 residues. V lost 4 bases and J lost 0, with 27 bases in between. Germline V gene sequence: CDR1 LGHNA, CDR2 YSLEER. The CDR3 is CASSRGEGRGRNATNYGYTS. The CDR3 region has the DNA TGCGCCAGCAGCCGAGGTGAAGGAAGGGGCAGGAACGCTACTAACTATGGCTACACCTCC.

As to this clonotype: Germline and junction disagree at one end, which may indicate a read error. The chain couples TRBV11-2 to TRBJ2-7; D possibly corresponds to TRBD2 (5 bases). Germline assignment: CDR1 SGHAT and CDR2 FQNNGV. This CDR3 is 13 amino acids long. CDR3: CVSSPLRRYEQYF. For the CDR3, the DNA is TGTGTCAGCAGCCCTCTGAGGAGGTACGAGCAGTACTTC.

By proportion, this clonotype is medium-sized. The chain uses TRBV12-3 or TRBV12-4 and TRBJ2-4; 9 bases are a match to TRBD2. This CDR3 region has 14 residues. The trim removed 1 base at V and 7 bases at J, leaving 2 bases unmatched. In DNA form, the CDR3 reads TGTGCCAGCAGTTTAGGGCGGGAGGGGAACATTCAGTACTTC. This gives the protein CASSLGREGNIQYF.

The genes are TRBV11-3 and TRBJ2-1; TRBD2 agrees at 9 bases. V dropped 5 bases and J dropped 11; count of bases not matched to a gene: 13. Per germline, CDR1 SGHNT and CDR2 YENEEA. This CDR3 is 15 amino acids long. CDR3 sequence reads: CASSRLAEGGYKQFF. The CDR3 DNA reads TGTGCCAGCAGCCGACTAGCGGAAGGGGGTTATAAGCAGTTCTTC.

As regards this clonotype: Mismatch with germline at one junction end may stem from a read error. The J gene is TRBJ2-3, the V gene TRBV11-2, with 7 bases that match TRBD1. Germline V CDR1 and CDR2: SGHAT, FQNNGV. The CDR3 runs to 16 residues. CDR3 nucleotides: TGTGCCAGCAGCCGGACGCGACAGGGAAGGGGTAATACGCAGAATTTT. It encodes CASSRTRQGRGNTQNF.

Points on this clonotype: Since no conserved phenylalanine or tryptophan closes the CDR3, a read error is the likely cause. This chain joins TRBV5-4 and TRBJ2-3, with D hard to call. Germline CDR1 and CDR2: SGHNT and YYREEE (reference sequence). The CDR3 contains 17 residues. For the CDR3, the DNA is TGTGCCGGCAGCGTAGACGGATACCCTCCACCCACAGATACGCAGTATTCT. This encodes CAGSVDGYPPPTDTQYS.

On this clonotype: The conserved final phenylalanine or tryptophan is absent from the CDR3, which likely points to a read error. V gene TRBV9 combines with J gene TRBJ1-1; D call uncertain. The germline CDR1 and CDR2 sequences are SGDLS and YYNGEE. The CDR3 totals 13 residues. The CDR3 DNA is TGTGCCAGTAGCGTGGGAGTGGGCGCTGAAGCTTTCCTT. Its translation: CASSVGVGAEAFL.

The count of this clonotype is one. The junction shows a germline mismatch at one end, possibly a read error. V gene TRBV11-2 combines with J gene TRBJ2-7, with D possibly TRBD1 on 7 matching bases. CDR1 and CDR2 from the germline V gene are SGHAT and FQNNGV. This CDR3 comprises 17 residues. CDR3 in DNA: TGCACCAGCAGTATCACAGGAGGGGGCTCTTGGACCTACGAGCAGTATTTC. This codes for CTSSITGGGSWTYEQYF.

Notes on this clonotype: No conserved phenylalanine or tryptophan is present at the end of the CDR3, so a read error is the likely explanation. The chain employs TRBV29-1 and TRBJ2-6, with a tentative D call TRBD2 (5 bases). Germline-derived CDR1 and CDR2 are SQVTM and ANQGSEA. The CDR3 length is 13 residues. CDR3 sequence: CSVIVSGTNVLTV. In DNA form, the CDR3 reads TGTAGCGTTATAGTCTCTGGGACCAACGTCCTGACTGTC.

By sample fraction, this clonotype is medium-sized. J is TRBJ2-1 and V is TRBV7-9; 12 nucleotides agree with TRBD2. Germline V gene sequence: CDR1 SEHNR, CDR2 FQNEAQ (reference sequence). CDR3 length equals 14 residues. V lost 1 base to trimming and J lost 12 bases; unmatched junction nucleotides: 4. As DNA, the CDR3 is TGTGCCAGCAGCTTAGATCTAGCGGGAGGGATGCAGTTCTTC. Its translation is CASSLDLAGGMQFF.

Remarks on this clonotype: One end of the junction does not line up with germline, which may come from a read error. This chain connects TRBV6-1 to TRBJ2-3, with D possibly matching TRBD2 (6 bases). The germline CDR1 and CDR2 sequences are MNHNS and SASEGT. The CDR3 has 15 residues. This CDR3 reads CANSPLTGATDTQYF. The CDR3 DNA follows: TGTGCCAACAGTCCCTTAACGGGAGCTACAGATACGCAGTATTTT.

The chain carries TRBV5-1 and TRBJ2-3, with unresolved D. The CDR3 totals 14 residues. CDR1 and CDR2 from the germline V gene are SGHRS and YFSETQ. V was shortened by 0 bases and J by 4 bases, with 9 bases between the two germline ends. CDR3 coding DNA: TGCGCCAGCAGCTTGGCCACGCTAGCAGATACGCAGTATTTT. Translation: CASSLATLADTQYF.

This clonotype was observed at least ten times. The V gene is TRBV5-1, the J gene TRBJ2-1, with 7 nucleotides matching TRBD2. J gave up 5 bases and V 0 bases, and 5 bases lay outside the gene matches. The CDR3 spans 15 residues. Per the germline V gene, CDR1 is SGHRS and CDR2 is YFSETQ. CDR3 residues: CASSLAGGHNNEQFF. The DNA for the CDR3 is TGCGCCAGCAGCTTGGCGGGAGGACATAACAATGAGCAGTTCTTC.

This clonotype was seen many times. The rearrangement joins TRBV7-3 to TRBJ2-1, with 9 bases aligning to TRBD2. The V gene end was trimmed by 2 bases and the J gene end by 4 bases; junction bases not matched to a gene: 12. Germline V gene lookup returns CDR1 SGHTA and CDR2 FQGTGA. The CDR3 totals 18 residues. This CDR3 reads CASSLFFGAGGPYNEQFF. The CDR3, as DNA: TGTGCCAGCAGCTTATTCTTCGGAGCGGGAGGCCCTTACAATGAGCAGTTCTTC.

In regard to this clonotype: In this CDR3 the conserved last residue, phenylalanine or tryptophan, is missing, so a read error is likely. V is TRBV28 and J is TRBJ2-3, with D perhaps TRBD1 (5 bases). Per the germline V gene, CDR1 is MDHEN and CDR2 is SYDVKM. The CDR3 covers 15 residues. The CDR3 reads CARSLVDTSIDTQYY. CDR3 DNA sequence: TGTGCCAGGAGCTTGGTGGACACAAGCATAGATACGCAGTATTAT.

Of note for this clonotype: One end of the junction fails to match germline, which may point to a read error. V usage is TRBV7-9 and J usage is TRBJ1-2; D unresolved. There are 11 residues in the CDR3. From germline, CDR1 is SEHNR and CDR2 FQNEAQ (reference sequence). The chain's CDR3 is CSSSVGYGYTF. CDR3 DNA: TGCTCCAGCAGCGTAGGTTATGGCTACACCTTC.

Concerning this clonotype: One end of the junction fails to match germline, which may point to a read error. This chain joins TRBV7-8 and TRBJ2-7; 7 bases align to TRBD2. Germline V lookup: CDR1 SGHVS, CDR2 FQNEAQ. This CDR3 spans 20 amino acids. The CDR3 here is CASRLVNPGLRASGIYEQYF. CDR3 nucleotide sequence: TGTGCCAGCAGATTAGTCAACCCGGGGCTTCGGGCAAGCGGGATCTACGAGCAGTACTTC.

Relative to its sample, this clonotype is medium-sized. The CDR3 DNA sequence: TGTGCCAGCGCGTGGGGTAATGAAAAACTGTTTTTT. Translated, it gives CASAWGNEKLFF. This chain connects TRBV6-6 to TRBJ1-4, with D uncertain. The germline V and J ends were trimmed by 8 bases and 4 bases, with 8 bases remaining between them. The V gene's germline CDR1 is MNHNY and CDR2 SVGAGI (reference sequence). There are 12 residues in the CDR3.

In the case of this clonotype: The missing conserved phenylalanine or tryptophan at the end of this CDR3 makes a read error likely. V and J are TRBV11-3 and TRBJ2-1; 13 positions agree with TRBD2. CDR1 and CDR2 from the germline V gene are SGHNT and YENEEA. The CDR3 is 14 amino acids. With V trimmed by 10 bases and J by 10 bases, 10 bases remained unmatched. CDR3 nucleotides: TGTGCCAACAACTCTGGACTAGCGGGAGCGGAGCAGTTCATC. The encoded protein is CANNSGLAGAEQFI.

The chain uses TRBV11-2 and TRBJ2-7; TRBD2 is a possible D gene (6 bases). There are 14 residues in the CDR3. Germline CDR1 is SGHAT and CDR2 is FQNNGV. V was pared by 0 bases and J by 7 bases, with 13 bases between. CDR3 sequence reads: CASSLDIGRREQYF. As DNA, the CDR3 is TGTGCCAGCAGCTTAGATATCGGGAGAAGGGAGCAGTACTTC.

With regard to this clonotype: Relative to the germline gene, one junction end is altered; a read error may explain this. The CDR3 region is CASSPYGGLTATNENLFF. The CDR3 DNA is TGTGCCAGCAGCCCATACGGAGGGTTGACTGCAACTAATGAAAACCTGTTTTTT. J is TRBJ1-4 and V is TRBV7-9; D is ambiguous. CDR3 size: 18 residues. Germline values: CDR1 SEHNR, CDR2 FQNEAQ (reference sequence).